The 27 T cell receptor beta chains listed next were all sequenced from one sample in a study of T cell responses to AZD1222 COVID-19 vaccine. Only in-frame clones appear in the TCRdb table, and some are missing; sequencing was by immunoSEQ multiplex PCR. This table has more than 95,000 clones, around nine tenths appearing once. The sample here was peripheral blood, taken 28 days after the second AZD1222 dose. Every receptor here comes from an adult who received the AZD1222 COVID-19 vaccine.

For the CDR3, the DNA is TGTGCCAGCAGTTACGTGGGGGAGCAGTACTTC. Its protein is CASSYVGEQYF. This rearrangement joins TRBV6-6 to TRBJ2-7; D ambiguous. Trimming pared 2 bases from V and 7 bases from J, leaving 6 bases between. The CDR3 is 11 residues long. Germline values: CDR1 MNHNY, CDR2 SVGAGI (reference sequence).

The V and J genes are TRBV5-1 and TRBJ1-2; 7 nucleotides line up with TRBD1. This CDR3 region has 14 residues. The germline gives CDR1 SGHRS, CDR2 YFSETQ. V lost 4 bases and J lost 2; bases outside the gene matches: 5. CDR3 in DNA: TGCGCCAGCAGCGAAATGACAGGGAACTATGGCTACACCTTC. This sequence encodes CASSEMTGNYGYTF.

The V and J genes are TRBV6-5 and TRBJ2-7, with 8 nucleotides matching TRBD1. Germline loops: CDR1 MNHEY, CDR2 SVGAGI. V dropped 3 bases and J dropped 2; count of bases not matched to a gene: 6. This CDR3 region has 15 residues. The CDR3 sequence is CASSYLGTGTYEQYF. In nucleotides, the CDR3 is TGTGCCAGCAGTTATCTTGGGACAGGAACCTACGAGCAGTACTTC.

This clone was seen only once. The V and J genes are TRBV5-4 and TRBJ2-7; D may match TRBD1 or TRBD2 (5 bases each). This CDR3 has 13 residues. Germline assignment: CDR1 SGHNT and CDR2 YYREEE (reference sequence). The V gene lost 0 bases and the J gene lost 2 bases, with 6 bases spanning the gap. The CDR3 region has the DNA TGTGCCAGCAGCTTGGGGGGGACCTACGAGCAGTACTTC. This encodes CASSLGGTYEQYF.

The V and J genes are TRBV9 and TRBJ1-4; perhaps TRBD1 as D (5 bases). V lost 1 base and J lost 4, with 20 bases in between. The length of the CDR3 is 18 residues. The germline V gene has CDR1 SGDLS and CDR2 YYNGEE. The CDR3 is CASSVLSGYVTVNEKLFF. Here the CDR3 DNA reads TGTGCCAGCAGCGTACTTTCAGGGTACGTAACTGTTAATGAAAAACTGTTTTTT.

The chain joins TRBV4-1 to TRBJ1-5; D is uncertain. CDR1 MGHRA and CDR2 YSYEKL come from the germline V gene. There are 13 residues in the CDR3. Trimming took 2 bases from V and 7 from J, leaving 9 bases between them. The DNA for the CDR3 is TGCGCCAGCAGCCAAAAGGTGGGGCAGCCCCAGCATTTT. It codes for CASSQKVGQPQHF.

The CDR3 region has the DNA TGTGCCAGCAGCCCACGGGGACAAGCTAACTATGGCTACACCTTC. Encoded protein: CASSPRGQANYGYTF. The chain has TRBV28 and TRBJ1-2; TRBD1 is a possible D gene (6 bases). Germline CDR1 is MDHEN and CDR2 is SYDVKM. CDR3 length: 15 amino acids. Trimming took 6 bases from V and 0 from J, leaving 14 bases between them.

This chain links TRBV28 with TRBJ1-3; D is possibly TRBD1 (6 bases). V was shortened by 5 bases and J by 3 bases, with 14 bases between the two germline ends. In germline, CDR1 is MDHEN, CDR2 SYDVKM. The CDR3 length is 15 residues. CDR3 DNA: TGTGCCAGCAGTGGATCAGGAGGGGGTGGAAACACCATATATTTT. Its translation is CASSGSGGGGNTIYF.

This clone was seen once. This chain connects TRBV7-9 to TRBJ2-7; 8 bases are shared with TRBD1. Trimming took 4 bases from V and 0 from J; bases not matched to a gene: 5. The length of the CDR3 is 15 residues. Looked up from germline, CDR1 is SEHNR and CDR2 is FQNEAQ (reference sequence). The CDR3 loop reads CASSSDRGRSYEQYF. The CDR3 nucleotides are TGTGCCAGCAGCTCAGACAGGGGCCGCTCCTACGAGCAGTACTTC.

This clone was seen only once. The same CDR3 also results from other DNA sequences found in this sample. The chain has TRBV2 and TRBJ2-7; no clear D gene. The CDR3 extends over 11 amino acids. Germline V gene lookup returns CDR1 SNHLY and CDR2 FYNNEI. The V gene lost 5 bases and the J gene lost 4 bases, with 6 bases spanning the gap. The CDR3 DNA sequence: TGTGCCAGCAGTTCCTCTTACGAGCAGTACTTC. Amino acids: CASSSSYEQYF.

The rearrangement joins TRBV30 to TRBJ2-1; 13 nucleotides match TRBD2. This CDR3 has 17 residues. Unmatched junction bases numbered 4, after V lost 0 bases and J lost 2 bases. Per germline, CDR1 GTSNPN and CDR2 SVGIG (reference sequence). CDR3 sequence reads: CAWSVSGTSGTYNEQFF. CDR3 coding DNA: TGTGCCTGGAGTGTTTCCGGGACTAGCGGGACCTACAATGAGCAGTTCTTC.

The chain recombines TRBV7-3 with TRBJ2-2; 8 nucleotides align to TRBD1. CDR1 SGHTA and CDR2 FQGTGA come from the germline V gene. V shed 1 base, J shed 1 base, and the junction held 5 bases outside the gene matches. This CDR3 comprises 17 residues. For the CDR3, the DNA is TGTGCCAGCAGCTTAAGGAGGGGGACAGGGAACACCGGGGAGCTGTTTTTT. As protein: CASSLRRGTGNTGELFF.

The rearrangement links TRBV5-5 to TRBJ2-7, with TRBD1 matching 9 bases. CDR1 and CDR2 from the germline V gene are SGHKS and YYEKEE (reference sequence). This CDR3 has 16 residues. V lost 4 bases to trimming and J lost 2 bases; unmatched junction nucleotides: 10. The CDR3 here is CASSLTPGTGTYEQYF. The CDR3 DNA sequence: TGTGCCAGCAGCCTGACTCCCGGGACAGGGACCTACGAGCAGTACTTC. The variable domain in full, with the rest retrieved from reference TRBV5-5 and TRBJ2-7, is DAGVTQSPTHLIKTRGQQVTLRCSPISGHKSVSWYQQVLGQGPQFIFQYYEKEERGRGNFPDRFSARQFPNYSSELNVNALLLGDSALYLCASSLTPGTGTYEQYFGPGTRLTVT.

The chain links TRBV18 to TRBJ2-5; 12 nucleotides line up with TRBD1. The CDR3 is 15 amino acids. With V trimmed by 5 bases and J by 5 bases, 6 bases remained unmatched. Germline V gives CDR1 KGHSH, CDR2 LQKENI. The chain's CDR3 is CASSVRDRGLETQYF. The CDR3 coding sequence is TGTGCCAGCTCAGTCCGGGACAGGGGGCTGGAGACCCAGTACTTC.

CDR3 region: CAISEGGGKIGDTIYF. CDR3 DNA sequence: TGTGCCATCAGTGAAGGAGGGGGCAAAATCGGGGACACCATATATTTT. The J gene is TRBJ1-3, the V gene TRBV10-3; 7 bases match TRBD1. The germline gives CDR1 ENHRY, CDR2 SYGVKD. This CDR3 region has 16 residues. With V trimmed by 3 bases and J by 8 bases, 13 bases remained unmatched.

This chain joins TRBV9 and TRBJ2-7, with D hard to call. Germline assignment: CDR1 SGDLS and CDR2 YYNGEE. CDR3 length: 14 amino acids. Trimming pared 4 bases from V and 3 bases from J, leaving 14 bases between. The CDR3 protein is CASSPWAEDYEQYF. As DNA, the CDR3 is TGTGCCAGCAGCCCTTGGGCAGAGGACTACGAGCAGTACTTC.

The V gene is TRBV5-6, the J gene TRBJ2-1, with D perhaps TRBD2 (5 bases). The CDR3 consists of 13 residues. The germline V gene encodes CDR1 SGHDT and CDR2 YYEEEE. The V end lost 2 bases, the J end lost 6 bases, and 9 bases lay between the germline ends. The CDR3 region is CASSLGGPNEQFF. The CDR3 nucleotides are TGTGCCAGCAGCTTAGGCGGGCCCAATGAGCAGTTCTTC. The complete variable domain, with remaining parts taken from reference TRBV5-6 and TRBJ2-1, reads DAGVTQSPTHLIKTRGQQVTLRCSPKSGHDTVSWYQQALGQGPQFIFQYYEEEERQRGNFPDRFSGHQFPNYSSELNVNALLLGDSALYLCASSLGGPNEQFFGPGTRLTVL.

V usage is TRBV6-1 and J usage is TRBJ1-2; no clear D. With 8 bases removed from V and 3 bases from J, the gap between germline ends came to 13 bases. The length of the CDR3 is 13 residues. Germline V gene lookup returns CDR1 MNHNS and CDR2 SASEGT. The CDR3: CASGSFSDYGYTF. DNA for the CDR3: TGTGCCAGCGGGAGTTTCTCGGACTATGGCTACACCTTC.

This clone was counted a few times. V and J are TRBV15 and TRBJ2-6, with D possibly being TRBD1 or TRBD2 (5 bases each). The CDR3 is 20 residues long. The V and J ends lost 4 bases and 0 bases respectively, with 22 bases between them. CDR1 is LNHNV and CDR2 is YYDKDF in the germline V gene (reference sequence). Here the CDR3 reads CATSTGPGRDGYSGANVLTF. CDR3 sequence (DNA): TGTGCCACCAGCACAGGCCCGGGACGGGACGGATACTCTGGGGCCAACGTCCTGACTTTC.

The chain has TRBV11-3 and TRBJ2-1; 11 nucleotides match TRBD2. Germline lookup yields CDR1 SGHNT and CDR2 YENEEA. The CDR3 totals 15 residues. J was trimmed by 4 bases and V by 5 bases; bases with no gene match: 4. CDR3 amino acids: CASSAGTSGYNEQFF. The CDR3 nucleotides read TGTGCCAGCAGCGCTGGGACTAGCGGTTACAATGAGCAGTTCTTC.

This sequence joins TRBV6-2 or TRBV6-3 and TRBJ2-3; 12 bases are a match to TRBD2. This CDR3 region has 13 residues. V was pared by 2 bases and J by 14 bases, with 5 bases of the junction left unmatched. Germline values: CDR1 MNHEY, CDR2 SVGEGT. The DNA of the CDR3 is TGTGCCAGCAGTTACCCGGGACTAGCGGGCCGGTATTTT. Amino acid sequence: CASSYPGLAGRYF.

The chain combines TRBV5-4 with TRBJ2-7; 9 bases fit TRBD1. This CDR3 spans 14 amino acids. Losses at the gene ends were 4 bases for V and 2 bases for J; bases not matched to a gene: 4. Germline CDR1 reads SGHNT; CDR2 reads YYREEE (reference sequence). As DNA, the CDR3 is TGTGCCAGCAGCCCGGGACAGGGCCCCTACGAGCAGTACTTC. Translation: CASSPGQGPYEQYF.

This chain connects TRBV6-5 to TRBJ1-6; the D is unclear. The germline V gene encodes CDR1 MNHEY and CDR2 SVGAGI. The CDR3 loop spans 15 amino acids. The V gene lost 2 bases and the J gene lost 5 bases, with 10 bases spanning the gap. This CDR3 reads CASSYRSPNNSPLHF. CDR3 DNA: TGTGCCAGCAGTTACCGTTCCCCCAATAATTCACCCCTCCACTTT.

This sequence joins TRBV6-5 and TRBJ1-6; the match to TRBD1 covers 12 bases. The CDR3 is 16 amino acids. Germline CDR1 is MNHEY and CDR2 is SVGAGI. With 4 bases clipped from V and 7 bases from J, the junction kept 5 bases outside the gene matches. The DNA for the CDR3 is TGTGCCAGCAGTTCCGCCGGGACAGGGGGCAATTCACCCCTCCACTTT. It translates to CASSSAGTGGNSPLHF.

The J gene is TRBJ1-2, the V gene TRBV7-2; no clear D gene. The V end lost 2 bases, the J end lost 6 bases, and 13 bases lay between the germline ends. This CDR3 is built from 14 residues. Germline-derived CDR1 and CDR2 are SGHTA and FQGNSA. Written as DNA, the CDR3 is TGTGCCAGCAGCTTATACCCGGGGTTCGATGGCTACACCTTC. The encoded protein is CASSLYPGFDGYTF.

The CDR3 DNA sequence: TGTGCCAGCAGGCAAGGGGGCGGCTCAACTAATGAAAAACTGTTTTTT. This encodes CASRQGGGSTNEKLFF. The rearrangement uses TRBV5-4 and TRBJ1-4; 7 bases are shared with TRBD1. Germline V lookup: CDR1 SGHNT, CDR2 YYREEE (reference sequence). There are 16 residues in the CDR3. The V segment lost 5 bases and the J segment 0 bases; nucleotides outside the gene matches: 7.

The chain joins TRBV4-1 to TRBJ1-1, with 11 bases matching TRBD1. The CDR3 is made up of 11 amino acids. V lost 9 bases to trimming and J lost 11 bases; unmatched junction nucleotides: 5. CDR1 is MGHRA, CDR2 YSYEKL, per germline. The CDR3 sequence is CASGQGAEAFF. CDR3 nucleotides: TGCGCCAGTGGACAGGGGGCGGAGGCTTTCTTT.